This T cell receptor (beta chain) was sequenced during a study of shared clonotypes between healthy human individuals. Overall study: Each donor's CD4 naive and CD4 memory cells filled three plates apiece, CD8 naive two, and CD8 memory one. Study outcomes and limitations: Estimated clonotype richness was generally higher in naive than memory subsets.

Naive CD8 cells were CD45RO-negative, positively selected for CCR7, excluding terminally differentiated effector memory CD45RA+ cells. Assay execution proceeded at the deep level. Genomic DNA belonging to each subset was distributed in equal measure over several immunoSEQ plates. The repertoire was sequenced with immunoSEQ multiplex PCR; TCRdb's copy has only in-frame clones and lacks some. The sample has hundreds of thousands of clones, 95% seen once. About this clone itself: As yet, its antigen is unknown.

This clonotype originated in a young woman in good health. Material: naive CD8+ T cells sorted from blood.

The CDR3 nucleotides are TGTGCCAGTAGCGGGGGATTCGGTGGCTACGAGCAGTACTTC. Translating it yields CASSGGFGGYEQYF. The chain carries TRBV19 and TRBJ2-5, with TRBD2 as a possible D gene (6 bases). Judging by the DNA end, TRBJ2-7 fits better; the J call may be wrong. The CDR3 sequence is 14 residues long. Germline V CDR1 and CDR2: LNHDA, SQIVND (reference sequence).